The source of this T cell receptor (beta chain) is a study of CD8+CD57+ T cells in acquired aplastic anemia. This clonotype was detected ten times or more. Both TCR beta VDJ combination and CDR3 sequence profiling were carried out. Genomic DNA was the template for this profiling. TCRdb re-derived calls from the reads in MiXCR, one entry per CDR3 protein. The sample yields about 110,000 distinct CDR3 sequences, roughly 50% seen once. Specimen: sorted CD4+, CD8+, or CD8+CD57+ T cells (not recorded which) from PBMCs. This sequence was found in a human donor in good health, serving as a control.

CDR3 in amino acids: CASQKNTEAFF. The CDR3 DNA reads as TGTGCCAGCCAAAAGAACACTGAAGCTTTCTTT. V and J are TRBV25-1 and TRBJ1-1; no definite D call. Per germline, CDR1 MGHDK and CDR2 SYGVNS. The CDR3 has 11 amino acids. V gave up 8 bases and J gave up 1 base, with 5 bases separating them.